What follows describes a single T cell receptor beta chain. From germline, CDR1 is SGDLS and CDR2 YYNGEE. V trimming: 6 bases; J trimming: 3 bases; junction bases outside the gene matches: 6. This CDR3 contains 15 residues. This specimen belongs to a study of cytomegalovirus exposure and HLA in healthy donors. The PCR had 60 Vbeta and 13 Jbeta primers. Repertoires were generated with immunoSEQ multiplex PCR, while TCRdb's copy carries only in-frame clones and drops some. This sample yields 150,000 or so clones, of which around three quarters are seen a single time; 4% to 4.5% belongs to the top ten. J is TRBJ2-1 and V is TRBV9, with 10 bases aligning to TRBD1. Sequenced material: PBMCs. The TCR sequence derives from a woman aged 40 to 49 in good health and CMV-seronegative. Here the CDR3 DNA reads TGTGCCAGCACGACCGGGACAGGGGTCTACAATGAGCAGTTCTTC. Translation gives CASTTGTGVYNEQFF. Using reference TRBV9 and TRBJ2-1 for the parts outside the CDR3, the full variable domain is DSGVTQTPKHLITATGQRVTLRCSPRSGDLSVYWYQQSLDQGLQFLIQYYNGEERAKGNILERFSAQQFPDLHSELNLSSLELGDSALYFCASTTGTGVYNEQFFGPGTRLTVL.